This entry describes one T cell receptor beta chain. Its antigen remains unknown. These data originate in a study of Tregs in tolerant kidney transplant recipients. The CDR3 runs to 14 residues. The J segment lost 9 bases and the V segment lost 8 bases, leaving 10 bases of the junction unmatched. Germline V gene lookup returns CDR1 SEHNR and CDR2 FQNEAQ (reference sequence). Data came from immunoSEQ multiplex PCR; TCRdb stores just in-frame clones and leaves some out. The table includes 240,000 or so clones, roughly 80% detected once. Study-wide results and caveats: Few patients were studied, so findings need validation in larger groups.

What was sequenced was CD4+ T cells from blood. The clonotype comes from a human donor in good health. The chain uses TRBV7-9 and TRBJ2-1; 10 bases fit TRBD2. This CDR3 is CASGGSGRAGEQFF. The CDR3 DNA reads TGTGCCAGCGGCGGAAGCGGGAGGGCCGGTGAGCAGTTCTTC.